Listed here are 22 T cell receptor beta chains from one sample, sequenced in a study of cytomegalovirus exposure and HLA in healthy donors. The PCR contained 60 Vbeta and 13 Jbeta primers. Measured with immunoSEQ multiplex PCR; TCRdb has only the in-frame clones, and not every one. The sample totals around 37,000 clones; its top ten clones hold around 5.9%. What was sequenced was PBMCs. The receptor source for this set is a human donor in good health.

The J gene is TRBJ2-7, the V gene TRBV5-6; 8 positions agree with TRBD2. The CDR3 consists of 14 residues. Germline assignment: CDR1 SGHDT and CDR2 YYEEEE. V shed 7 bases and J 4 bases; nucleotides not matched to a gene: 10. CDR3 region: CASAGGGGVYEQYF. The CDR3 DNA follows: TGTGCCAGCGCCGGGGGGGGCGGAGTTTACGAGCAGTACTTC.

The chain joins TRBV14 to TRBJ2-7, with a possible D match to TRBD1 (5 bases). The CDR3 spans 14 residues. Germline V lookup: CDR1 SGHDN, CDR2 FVKESK. Trimming removed 4 bases at V and 2 bases at J, with 12 bases between. DNA of the CDR3: TGTGCCAGCAGCCGCGCAGGGCCCCCCTACGAGCAGTACTTC. This codes for CASSRAGPPYEQYF.

The chain employs TRBV4-1 and TRBJ1-2, with 7 bases fitting TRBD1. The CDR3 totals 14 residues. J was trimmed by 8 bases and V by 4 bases; bases with no gene match: 10. Germline V gene lookup returns CDR1 MGHRA and CDR2 YSYEKL. The CDR3 DNA follows: TGCGCCAGCAGCCTCTTTCCGGGACAGTGGGGCTACACCTTC. The encoded protein is CASSLFPGQWGYTF.

The chain couples TRBV19 to TRBJ2-1, with 12 bases that match TRBD2. With V trimmed by 6 bases and J by 4 bases, 4 bases remained unmatched. Germline loops: CDR1 LNHDA, CDR2 SQIVND (reference sequence). This CDR3 contains 15 residues. The CDR3 bases are TGTGCCAGTAGCCTAGCGGGGGGGTATTACAATGAGCAGTTCTTC. It translates to CASSLAGGYYNEQFF.

This chain links TRBV29-1 with TRBJ2-7, with 8 nucleotides matching TRBD1. V dropped 4 bases and J dropped 5; count of bases not matched to a gene: 10. The CDR3 runs to 14 residues. From germline, CDR1 is SQVTM and CDR2 ANQGSEA. The CDR3 DNA reads TGCAGCGTTGGCCTCGACAGGGGTGCCCACGAGCAGTACTTC. Residues: CSVGLDRGAHEQYF.

V gene TRBV4-1 combines with J gene TRBJ2-7; TRBD1 matches 7 bases. Trimming cost V 4 bases and J 1 base; bases outside gene matches: 4. This CDR3 comprises 14 residues. Germline V gives CDR1 MGHRA, CDR2 YSYEKL. CDR3 protein: CASSLQTGSYEQYF. The CDR3 DNA is TGCGCCAGCAGCCTTCAGACAGGGTCCTACGAGCAGTACTTC.

The chain combines TRBV29-1 with TRBJ2-3; a weak D match, TRBD2 (6 bases). Germline loops: CDR1 SQVTM, CDR2 ANQGSEA. V lost 5 bases to trimming and J lost 1 base, with 16 bases between them. CDR3 length: 15 residues. The CDR3 region is CSVTGLPGGTDTQYF. The CDR3 coding sequence is TGCAGCGTTACGGGACTCCCTGGCGGCACAGATACGCAGTATTTT.

This sequence joins TRBV2 and TRBJ1-1, with D maybe TRBD1 (6 bases). The CDR3 length is 13 residues. V was cut by 5 bases and J by 3 bases, with 10 bases left in between. CDR1 is SNHLY, CDR2 FYNNEI, per germline. The CDR3: CASSPDSHTEAFF. DNA for the CDR3: TGTGCCAGCAGTCCGGACAGCCACACTGAAGCTTTCTTT.

The chain carries TRBV6-4 and TRBJ1-5, with 8 bases matching TRBD1. The CDR3 has 14 residues. CDR1 is MRHNA and CDR2 is SNTAGT in the germline V gene. Losses at the gene ends were 5 bases for V and 1 base for J; bases not matched to a gene: 1. In nucleotides, the CDR3 is TGTGCCAGCAGTCGGACAGGGAGCAATCAGCCCCAGCATTTT. Its protein product is CASSRTGSNQPQHF.

The rearrangement links TRBV9 to TRBJ1-2; D unclear. V dropped 3 bases and J dropped 7 bases, with 13 bases sitting between them. The CDR3 totals 13 residues. Germline lookup yields CDR1 SGDLS and CDR2 YYNGEE. CDR3 nucleotide sequence: TGTGCCAGCAGCGGCGGCGGTGCACTTGGCTACACCTTC. Protein: CASSGGGALGYTF.

The V gene is TRBV28, the J gene TRBJ1-1, with 9 nucleotides matching TRBD1. Per the germline V gene, CDR1 is MDHEN and CDR2 is SYDVKM. V lost 5 bases and J lost 9; bases outside the gene matches: 4. CDR3 size: 12 residues. CDR3 amino acids: CASSLQGAQAFF. As DNA, the CDR3 is TGTGCCAGCAGTCTACAGGGGGCACAAGCTTTCTTT.

The chain is built from TRBV9 and TRBJ2-1; no reliable D call. Germline loops: CDR1 SGDLS, CDR2 YYNGEE. The CDR3 is 14 amino acids. Trimming shortened V by 0 bases and J by 10 bases, and 14 bases separated the two germline ends. Here the CDR3 reads CASSVGAKEGEQFF. CDR3 in DNA: TGTGCCAGCAGCGTAGGGGCTAAGGAAGGCGAGCAGTTCTTC.

V and J are TRBV4-1 and TRBJ1-1; 7 positions agree with TRBD1. Trimming cost V 4 bases and J 0 bases; bases outside gene matches: 11. Germline V gene sequence: CDR1 MGHRA, CDR2 YSYEKL. The length of the CDR3 is 17 residues. This CDR3 reads CASSLLAVGQLNTEAFF. The CDR3 DNA is TGCGCCAGCAGCCTCCTCGCCGTGGGACAGCTGAACACTGAAGCTTTCTTT.

This clone is labeled medium-sized based on frequency. The V gene is TRBV2, the J gene TRBJ1-4, with D possibly being TRBD1 (5 bases). The CDR3 runs to 14 residues. Per the germline V gene, CDR1 is SNHLY and CDR2 is FYNNEI. V was clipped by 3 bases and J by 3 bases, with 8 bases between them. CDR3 DNA: TGTGCCAGCAGTGATTGGGGGGCTAATGAAAAACTGTTTTTT. Its protein product is CASSDWGANEKLFF.

The J gene is TRBJ1-4, the V gene TRBV6-1; a possible D gene is TRBD1 (5 bases). The V gene lost 1 base and the J gene lost 5 bases, with 14 bases spanning the gap. Per germline, CDR1 MNHNS and CDR2 SASEGT. The CDR3 loop spans 16 amino acids. Here the CDR3 reads CASSEGGWGGNEKLFF. CDR3 sequence (DNA): TGTGCCAGCAGTGAAGGGGGTTGGGGGGGGAATGAAAAACTGTTTTTT.

The chain links TRBV5-1 to TRBJ2-1; TRBD1 agrees at 8 bases. The CDR3 totals 15 residues. Looked up from germline, CDR1 is SGHRS and CDR2 is YFSETQ. Trimming cost V 3 bases and J 5 bases; bases outside gene matches: 7. The CDR3 spells CASSYGQGSNNEQFF. The CDR3, as DNA: TGCGCCAGCAGCTATGGACAGGGATCGAACAATGAGCAGTTCTTC. Filled out from reference TRBV5-1 and TRBJ2-1, the complete variable domain reads KAGVTQTPRYLIKTRGQQVTLSCSPISGHRSVSWYQQTPGQGLQFLFEYFSETQRNKGNFPGRFSGRQFSNSRSEMNVSTLELGDSALYLCASSYGQGSNNEQFFGPGTRLTVL.

The chain combines TRBV7-6 with TRBJ2-7, with D perhaps TRBD2 (5 bases). With 5 bases removed from V and 2 bases from J, the gap between germline ends came to 16 bases. CDR3 length: 15 residues. Germline CDR1 and CDR2: SGHVS and FNYEAQ. Here the CDR3 DNA reads TGTGCCAGCAGCCGCTTCGGCGGGCGCGCCTACGAGCAGTACTTC. Amino acids: CASSRFGGRAYEQYF.

The CDR3 DNA reads as TGTGCCAGCAGACCGCAGGGGGCGGGCTACGAGCAGTACTTC. As protein: CASRPQGAGYEQYF. The chain employs TRBV28 and TRBJ2-7; 8 nucleotides agree with TRBD1. The CDR3 has 14 amino acids. Germline assignment: CDR1 MDHEN and CDR2 SYDVKM. V shed 6 bases and J 3 bases; nucleotides not matched to a gene: 7.

The chain carries TRBV28 and TRBJ1-2; D gene uncertain. CDR3 size: 12 residues. V lost 7 bases to trimming and J lost 8 bases, with 14 bases between them. The germline V gene has CDR1 MDHEN and CDR2 SYDVKM. CDR3 amino acids: CASTGSGWGYTF. Written as DNA, the CDR3 is TGTGCCAGCACCGGGTCCGGATGGGGCTACACCTTC.

The chain is built from TRBV28 and TRBJ1-1, with TRBD1 as a possible D gene (6 bases). Looked up from germline, CDR1 is MDHEN and CDR2 is SYDVKM. This CDR3 is built from 18 residues. The ends were cut back, 7 bases at V and 0 bases at J, with 24 bases in the middle. In DNA form, the CDR3 reads TGTGCCAGCACACCAGGGACAATCCAGTGGGCCATGAACACTGAAGCTTTCTTT. Its translation is CASTPGTIQWAMNTEAFF.

The genes are TRBV6-1 and TRBJ1-2; TRBD1 aligns across 11 bases. The V segment lost 5 bases and the J segment 1 base; nucleotides outside the gene matches: 3. Germline CDR1 reads MNHNS; CDR2 reads SASEGT. This CDR3 spans 15 amino acids. The CDR3 DNA reads TGTGCCAGCAGTAGGGGACAGGGGGTTAACTATGGCTACACCTTC. Protein: CASSRGQGVNYGYTF.

As concerns this clone: This CDR3 is also generated by other DNA sequences in the sample. The genes are TRBV27 and TRBJ1-5; D perhaps matches TRBD1 (6 bases). The V end was cut by 1 base, the J end by 6 bases, with 13 bases between. The germline V gene encodes CDR1 MNHEY and CDR2 SMNVEV (reference sequence). This CDR3 contains 15 residues. For the CDR3, the DNA is TGTGCCAGCAGTTTATACGGCAGGGGTGCTCAGCCCCAGCATTTT. Translated, it gives CASSLYGRGAQPQHF.